The source of this T cell receptor (beta chain) is a study of CD8+ T cells in alopecia areata (dated by TCRdb to the late 2010s). In terms of the full investigation: Treated patients were enrolled in an open-label pilot trial of oral tofacitinib at 5 to 10 mg twice daily for moderate-to-severe alopecia areata. For the treated patients, the SALT score, which quantifies what percentage of scalp surface area is affected, served as the measure of disease severity. RNA was extracted with the PAXgene miRNA kit for fixed scalp, the miRNeasy kit for PBMCs, and the RNeasy kit for mouse skin. immunoSEQ multiplex PCR using 35 Vbeta forward primers and 13 Jbeta reverse primers was used to amplify TCRbeta CDR3 regions. Patients on tofacitinib were biopsied at baseline and after 4 and 24 weeks of treatment, and several of the patients also had a later scalp biopsy. Scalp clonality was compared across normal scalp (n=4), patchy alopecia areata scalp (n=8), and alopecia totalis/universalis scalp (n=8). Patients received tofacitinib for 6 to 18 months and were then followed off drug for 6 months to check for delayed response and recurrence. On the human side, TCRbeta sequencing was run on scalp tissue and on sorted CD4+ and CD8+ peripheral blood T cells from healthy controls and from alopecia areata patients with either patchy or totalis/universalis disease. In both human patients and the C3H/HeJ mouse model, the study applied high-throughput TCRbeta sequencing to look at T cell clonal expansion in alopecia areata. Broader findings and caveats from the paper: During tofacitinib treatment, many expanded lesional clones remained in scalp and blood, and this persistence may partly explain relapse after treatment is stopped. Because the treated cohort was small and had only one nonresponder, larger studies are needed to examine links between baseline CD8+ expansion and response. Higher clonality and more expanded CD8+ clones were observed in lesional scalp than in normal scalp, particularly in alopecia totalis/universalis, a finding suggestive of antigenic drive. Compared with mice, TCR sequences shared between patients were less clear, possibly partly because of HLA diversity across the patient population. Resident alphabeta T cells in normal human skin are also sequenced, complicating scalp TCR repertoire analysis, unlike mouse skin dominated by gammadelta T cells. With tofacitinib, both scalp clonality and the number of expanded CD8+ clones among the top 100 scalp clones went down significantly.

The CDR3 numbers 11 residues from cysteine through phenylalanine. Only the CDR3 region is kept as DNA, spanning 33 bases read in frame from base 1. The V and J ends are trimmed by 7 bases and 4 bases, leaving 5 bases between them. CDR1 and CDR2, per the germline V gene (reference sequence), are SEHNR and FQNEAQ. Library preparation used the immunoSEQ multiplex PCR assay. RNA was extracted from all samples and reverse transcribed into cDNA as template for TCR sequencing. SuperScript III was used to make first-strand cDNA, primed with a 2:1 mix of oligo-dT and random hexamers. Amplification bias was assessed with a synthetic immune receptor repertoire, and residual bias was removed computationally. Regarding the original processing steps: After raw reads were preprocessed to remove errors, the CDR3 was defined following IMGT conventions as running from the conserved cysteine to phenylalanine. Clonality was computed as 1 minus the Shannon entropy, with the entropy normalized by log2 of the number of productive unique TCRs. Whether scalp clones were CD4 or CD8 was inferred by matching scalp TCRbeta sequences against CD4 and CD8 repertoires sorted from blood. This immuneACCESS table, as held by TCRdb, lists in-frame sequences with V and J called but not all clones. Of the missing ones, under half trace to an unresolved V gene in checked studies; the others have no known cause. V and J calls plus clone size are reproduced from that table; the DNA served to infer D and trimming. The sample table holds 35,000 to 45,000 clones, of which around 90% were seen once. Together, the top ten hold approximately 17% of the sample.

In the paper's terms, the time point label means: roughly 24 weeks on oral tofacitinib. The sample's treatment or condition label, in plain terms: oral pan-JAK inhibitor, 5-10 mg twice daily. Peripheral blood and lesional scalp punch biopsies were obtained from patients with alopecia areata. PBMCs were separated by density centrifugation and stained for CD3, CD4 and CD8, after which CD4+ and CD8+ T cells were sorted on a FACSAria. Turning to this clone: There is no known antigen for this receptor. No much larger clone exists at a distance of one base, and base qualities are not known.

The sequence links TRBV7-9 to TRBJ2-1, with the D gene not confidently named. The sequence was collected from a human donor with alopecia areata. The material was CD8+ T cells sorted from blood, obtained at week 24, from a patient treated with tofacitinib. The nucleotide sequence reads as follows: TGTGCCAGCACCACTTACAATGAGCAGTTCTTC. This translates into CASTTYNEQFF. Supplemented by the reference TRBV7-9 and TRBJ2-1 proteins around the CDR3, the complete variable domain is DTGVSQNPRHKITKRGQNVTFRCDPISEHNRLYWYRQTLGQGPEFLTYFQNEAQLEKSRLLSDRFSAERPKGSFSTLEIQRTEQGDSAMYLCASTTYNEQFFGPGTRLTVL.